A selection of T cell receptor beta chains follows, all from one sample in a study of T cell responses to AZD1222 COVID-19 vaccine. Repertoires were generated with immunoSEQ multiplex PCR, while TCRdb's copy carries only in-frame clones and drops some. The sample yields roughly 80,000 clones, around 90% seen once. Sequenced here: peripheral blood, sampled on day 0 of MenACWY control vaccination. The receptors come from an adult in good health. Each CDR3 is given with its conserved first and last residue. The order of the fields is clone size, V gene, D gene, J gene, CDR3 DNA, CDR3 protein. A D gene is named only where the DNA matches it firmly. Not every row has a clone size; where given, it reads once, few, many or a size class.

>NA|TRBV4-2|TRBD1|TRBJ2-4
TGTGCCAGCAGCCCGAGACGACAGGGGAACATTCAGTACTTC
CASSPRRQGNIQYF
>NA|TRBV19|NA|TRBJ2-1
TGTGCCAGTAGTGTGACCGGGACACCTTACAATGAGCAGTTCTTC
CASSVTGTPYNEQFF
>NA|TRBV2|NA|TRBJ2-7
TGTGCCAGCAGTGAAGCGCCCGGGGAGGCATACGAGCAGTACTTC
CASSEAPGEAYEQYF
>NA|TRBV6-2/TRBV6-3|NA|TRBJ2-1
TGTGCCAGCAGTTACTCGATAGGGGCTTATGAGCAGTTCTTC
CASSYSIGAYEQFF
>NA|TRBV7-2|NA|TRBJ2-5
TGTGCCAGCAGCTTACCCGCAGGAGGGGAGACCCAGTACTTC
CASSLPAGGETQYF
>NA|TRBV12-3/TRBV12-4|TRBD2|TRBJ2-7
TGTGCCAGCAGGGGGGGGTCCGTCTACGAGCAGTACTTC
CASRGGSVYEQYF
>NA|TRBV5-1|TRBD2|TRBJ2-7
TGCGCCAGCAGCTTGTCTAGCGGGAGCCAATACGAGCAGTACTTC
CASSLSSGSQYEQYF
>NA|TRBV9|NA|TRBJ1-2
TGTGCCAGCAGCGTAGGAGTAGGAACTAACTATGGCTACACCTTC
CASSVGVGTNYGYTF
>NA|TRBV5-1|NA|TRBJ1-1
TGCGCCAGCAGCTCTCCAGTGGGTGAGTCTGAAGCTTTCTTT
CASSSPVGESEAFF
>NA|TRBV5-4|NA|TRBJ1-2
TGTGCCAGCAGCTTGGAGGTCCAGGACCCCTATGGCTACACCTTC
CASSLEVQDPYGYTF
>once|TRBV7-9|NA|TRBJ1-5
TGTGCCAGCAGCCAAGACGGGGGGCAGCCCCAGCATTTT
CASSQDGGQPQHF
>NA|TRBV5-4|NA|TRBJ1-3
TGTGCCAGCAGCTTCTGGGGCGATGGAAACACCATATATTTT
CASSFWGDGNTIYF
>once|TRBV28|NA|TRBJ1-1
TGTGCTACTCGGGGGCATTTGAACACTGAAGCTTTCTTT
CATRGHLNTEAFF
>NA|TRBV5-1|NA|TRBJ2-1
TGCGCCAGCAGCCCCCTACTCATGGACAATGAGCAGTTCTTC
CASSPLLMDNEQFF
>NA|TRBV6-5|NA|TRBJ2-3
TGTGCCAGCAGAGGTCGCGCTGGCACAGATACGCAGTATTTT
CASRGRAGTDTQYF
>NA|TRBV24-1|TRBD2|TRBJ2-3
TGTGCCACCAGTGATCCAGGGACTAGCGGCACAGATACGCAGTATTTT
CATSDPGTSGTDTQYF
>NA|TRBV3-1/TRBV3-2|NA|TRBJ1-6
TGTGCCAGCAGCCCCCCCGGTTCACCCCTCCACTTT
CASSPPGSPLHF
>once|TRBV10-1|TRBD1|TRBJ2-5
TGCGCCAGCAGCGACGGACAGGGGCCAGGGGAGACCCAGTACTTC
CASSDGQGPGETQYF
>NA|TRBV6-5|TRBD1|TRBJ1-4
TGTGCCAGCAGTTCAGCTACCGGGACAGGGGACGAAAAACTGTTTTTT
CASSSATGTGDEKLFF
>NA|TRBV24-1|TRBD2|TRBJ2-1
TGTGCCACTAGGGGACTAGCGGCCCCCGCGCAGTTCTTC
CATRGLAAPAQFF
>NA|TRBV7-2|NA|TRBJ1-5
TGTGCCAGCAGCTGGGGGGCGGGTCAGCCCCAGCATTTT
CASSWGAGQPQHF
>NA|TRBV12-5|TRBD1|TRBJ1-4
TGTGCTAGTGTCCGGACAGGGGTGGCTGAAAAACTGTTTTTT
CASVRTGVAEKLFF
>once|TRBV21-1|NA|TRBJ2-3
TGTGCCAGCAGCACACGACGAGATACGCAGTATTTT
CASSTRRDTQYF
>NA|TRBV18|TRBD1|TRBJ2-5
TGTGCCAGCTCACCCACCTCGGGACAGAAAGAGACCCAGTACTTC
CASSPTSGQKETQYF
>NA|TRBV3-1/TRBV3-2|TRBD2|TRBJ2-5
TGTGCCAGCACCACGGGACTAGCGTCTCAAGAGACCCAGTACTTC
CASTTGLASQETQYF
>NA|TRBV19|NA|TRBJ1-5
TGTGCCAGTAGTAAAGGGGAAAGTCAGCCCCAGCATTTT
CASSKGESQPQHF
>NA|TRBV30|TRBD1|TRBJ1-2
TGTGCCTGGAGTGACCCTACAGGGGGGGTCTTCTATGGCTACACCTTC
CAWSDPTGGVFYGYTF
>NA|TRBV6-2/TRBV6-3|NA|TRBJ2-7
TGTGCCAGCAGTTGGGGTATAGGGTTGGACTACGAGCAGTACTTC
CASSWGIGLDYEQYF
>NA|TRBV6-1|NA|TRBJ2-2
TGTGCCAGCAGTGAAAGGGTCGGGGGCTACGGGGAGCTGTTTTTT
CASSERVGGYGELFF
>NA|TRBV3-1/TRBV3-2|TRBD1|TRBJ1-2
TGTGCCAGCAGCCAAGAAATCGGGACAGGTGGGAACTATGGCTACACCTTC
CASSQEIGTGGNYGYTF
>NA|TRBV19|NA|TRBJ1-1
TGTGCCAGTAGTATAGACCTACGGGGAGCTTTCTTT
CASSIDLRGAFF
>NA|TRBV9|TRBD2|TRBJ2-2
TGTGCCAGCAGCCCCAGACTAGCGGGAGGGCAACTTACCGGGGAGCTGTTTTTT
CASSPRLAGGQLTGELFF
>NA|TRBV2|NA|TRBJ1-1
TGTGCCAGCAGCAGCGACGGGAACACTGAAGCTTTCTTT
CASSSDGNTEAFF
>NA|TRBV3-1/TRBV3-2|NA|TRBJ1-1
TGTGCCAGCAGCCAAGACGCTGAAGCTTTCTTT
CASSQDAEAFF
>NA|TRBV4-3|NA|TRBJ1-2
TGCGCCAGCAGCCAAGACAGGGGCGGTGGCTACACCTTC
CASSQDRGGGYTF
>once|TRBV10-3|NA|TRBJ1-1
TGTGCCATCAGTGAGTCAGGGACGGGCGCTTTCTTT
CAISESGTGAFF
>NA|TRBV15|TRBD2|TRBJ2-2
TGTGCCACCAGCGACTGGGAGGGACTCGCGGACGGCACCGGGGAGCTGTTTTTT
CATSDWEGLADGTGELFF
>NA|TRBV27|NA|TRBJ1-2
TGTGCCAGCACTCGTTTTGGGGGCGACGGCTACACCTTC
CASTRFGGDGYTF
>NA|TRBV12-5|NA|TRBJ2-1
TGTGCTAGTGGTTTGGTACTAGACGCCATGGATGAGCAGTTCTTC
CASGLVLDAMDEQFF
>NA|TRBV6-5|NA|TRBJ1-4
TGTGCCAGCAGTTACTTCAAGAGCAATGAAAAACTGTTTTTT
CASSYFKSNEKLFF
>NA|TRBV4-3|NA|TRBJ1-1
TGCGCCAGCAGCCAAGATTCGGGAGGGGCGGGGACTGAAGCTTTCTTT
CASSQDSGGAGTEAFF
>NA|TRBV6-1|TRBD1|TRBJ2-2
TGTGCCAGCACCGGACAGGGAACTACCGGGGAGCTGTTTTTT
CASTGQGTTGELFF